These 18 T cell receptor beta chains originate from one sample sequenced in a study of shared clonotypes between healthy human individuals. The method was immunoSEQ multiplex PCR; TCRdb's version includes in-frame clones alone and lacks a portion of them. The table shows around 940,000 clones, with over 75% occurring only once. Source material: memory CD4+ T cells sorted from blood. Noted subset: CD45RA-negative fraction. These receptors all stem from a man aged 18 to 30 in good health.

The DNA for the CDR3 is TGTGCCTGGAGTGTAAATTTCTTCGCTAGCGGGAGAGTCTACTCCTACAATGAGCAGTTCTTC. Amino acids: CAWSVNFFASGRVYSYNEQFF. This chain connects TRBV30 to TRBJ2-1; 10 bases are shared with TRBD2. V shed 0 bases and J 0 bases; nucleotides not matched to a gene: 17. The length of the CDR3 is 21 residues. Germline CDR1 and CDR2: GTSNPN and SVGIG (reference sequence).

The J gene is TRBJ1-4, the V gene TRBV5-5, with D hard to call. This CDR3 comprises 16 residues. Deletions cut 7 bases from V and 0 bases from J, with 16 bases between. CDR1 SGHKS and CDR2 YYEKEE come from the germline V gene (reference sequence). CDR3 coding DNA: TGTGCCAGCTCCGGACGAGGAGTTGCAACTAATGAAAAACTGTTTTTT. Its protein product is CASSGRGVATNEKLFF.

The rearrangement links TRBV7-2 to TRBJ2-3; 9 nucleotides line up with TRBD2. The V gene end was trimmed by 5 bases and the J gene end by 6 bases; junction bases not matched to a gene: 6. Looked up from germline, CDR1 is SGHTA and CDR2 is FQGNSA. The CDR3 spans 14 residues. The CDR3 nucleotides read TGTGCCAGCAGCCTTAGCGGGAGTATGGATACGCAGTATTTT. Its translation is CASSLSGSMDTQYF.

Comment on this clone: A read error is possible here, since a much larger clone lies one base away. The chain has TRBV2 and TRBJ2-5, with D perhaps TRBD1 (5 bases). Germline CDR1 reads SNHLY; CDR2 reads FYNNEI. The CDR3 runs to 11 residues. V gave up 6 bases and J gave up 5 bases, with 7 bases separating them. CDR3 sequence reads: CASRQVETQYF. The CDR3 DNA sequence: TGTGCCAGCAGACAGGTGGAGACCCAGTACTTC.

This rearrangement joins TRBV5-1 to TRBJ2-1, with D unclear. The CDR3 runs 17 residues. V lost 4 bases, J lost 5 bases, and 22 bases lay in between. Per germline, CDR1 SGHRS and CDR2 YFSETQ. This CDR3 is CASSPVIGRELDNEQFF. The CDR3 nucleotides read TGCGCCAGCAGCCCGGTAATTGGCCGTGAACTGGACAATGAGCAGTTCTTC.

The chain links TRBV11-2 to TRBJ2-1; 11 bases agree with TRBD2. CDR1 SGHAT and CDR2 FQNNGV come from the germline V gene. The V gene end was trimmed by 8 bases and the J gene end by 12 bases; junction bases not matched to a gene: 6. CDR3 length: 12 residues. DNA for the CDR3: TGTGCCAGCGGAGAACTAGCGGGAGTGCAGTTCTTC. It is translated as CASGELAGVQFF.

The rearrangement links TRBV7-6 to TRBJ2-1, with 7 nucleotides matching TRBD2. Losses at the gene ends were 0 bases for V and 2 bases for J; bases not matched to a gene: 1. The CDR3 sequence is 15 residues long. Germline CDR1 and CDR2: SGHVS and FNYEAQ. CDR3: CASSLAGGAYNEQFF. The CDR3 coding sequence is TGTGCCAGCAGCTTAGCGGGAGGGGCCTACAATGAGCAGTTCTTC.

The chain couples TRBV9 to TRBJ2-7; D uncertain. This CDR3 comprises 13 residues. With 3 bases removed from V and 8 bases from J, the gap between germline ends came to 15 bases. Germline lookup yields CDR1 SGDLS and CDR2 YYNGEE. The CDR3 coding sequence is TGTGCCAGCAGCGCCAACGACAAGAGTCAGCAGTACTTC. Its protein is CASSANDKSQQYF. Complete variable domain (other parts from reference TRBV9 and TRBJ2-7): DSGVTQTPKHLITATGQRVTLRCSPRSGDLSVYWYQQSLDQGLQFLIQYYNGEERAKGNILERFSAQQFPDLHSELNLSSLELGDSALYFCASSANDKSQQYFGPGTRLTVT.

The chain is built from TRBV5-6 and TRBJ1-2; TRBD1 might be the D (5 bases). This CDR3 is 15 amino acids long. CDR1 is SGHDT and CDR2 is YYEEEE in the germline V gene. V was trimmed by 0 bases and J by 4 bases, leaving 13 bases between them. Written as DNA, the CDR3 is TGTGCCAGCAGCTTGGTTGGACAAGAGCGCTATGGCTACACCTTC. This encodes CASSLVGQERYGYTF.

The rearrangement uses TRBV5-1 and TRBJ2-7, with a tentative D call TRBD1 (5 bases). CDR1 is SGHRS and CDR2 is YFSETQ in the germline V gene. V gave up 2 bases and J gave up 1 base, with 19 bases separating them. The CDR3 consists of 17 residues. The CDR3, as DNA: TGCGCCAGCAGCTTTTCGGCCCAGGGAAGGGGTTCCTACGAGCAGTACTTC. Its protein product is CASSFSAQGRGSYEQYF.

The chain has TRBV27 and TRBJ1-2, with D possibly TRBD1 on 6 matching bases. There are 15 residues in the CDR3. Germline V CDR1 and CDR2: MNHEY, SMNVEV (reference sequence). V lost 4 bases and J 0 bases, leaving 12 bases between the germline ends. This CDR3 reads CASSSAGAANYGYTF. In nucleotides, the CDR3 is TGTGCCAGCAGTTCCGCGGGGGCAGCTAACTATGGCTACACCTTC.

The gene calls are TRBV4-1 and TRBJ1-6, with D unclear. Germline CDR1 is MGHRA and CDR2 is YSYEKL. Trimming left V 0 bases short and J 4 bases short, with 7 bases between. CDR3 length: 15 amino acids. CDR3 DNA sequence: TGCGCCAGCAGCCAAGATAGACAATATAATTCACCCCTCCACTTT. Protein product: CASSQDRQYNSPLHF.

The chain uses TRBV9 and TRBJ1-2; maybe TRBD1 (6 bases). The CDR3 length is 14 residues. V dropped 0 bases and J dropped 8 bases, with 14 bases sitting between them. Germline V gives CDR1 SGDLS, CDR2 YYNGEE. The CDR3: CASSVVGASRGYTF. Written as DNA, the CDR3 is TGTGCCAGCAGCGTAGTGGGGGCATCACGGGGCTACACCTTC. Drawing the rest from reference TRBV9 and TRBJ1-2, the complete variable domain is DSGVTQTPKHLITATGQRVTLRCSPRSGDLSVYWYQQSLDQGLQFLIQYYNGEERAKGNILERFSAQQFPDLHSELNLSSLELGDSALYFCASSVVGASRGYTFGSGTRLTVV.

CDR3 in amino acids: CASSYFGDTEAFF. CDR3 coding DNA: TGTGCCAGCAGTTACTTCGGAGACACTGAAGCTTTCTTT. V is TRBV6-6 and J is TRBJ1-1; D is undetermined. The CDR3 loop spans 13 amino acids. The germline V gene has CDR1 MNHNY and CDR2 SVGAGI (reference sequence). The ends were cut back, 1 base at V and 3 bases at J, with 6 bases in the middle.

This chain uses TRBV4-1 with TRBJ2-2, with 12 bases that match TRBD2. The CDR3 runs 17 residues. Germline values: CDR1 MGHRA, CDR2 YSYEKL. V was pared by 1 base and J by 5 bases, with 5 bases of the junction left unmatched. The chain's CDR3 is CASSQATSGSYTGELFF. DNA of the CDR3: TGCGCCAGCAGCCAAGCGACTAGCGGGAGTTATACCGGGGAGCTGTTTTTT.

The chain carries TRBV6-6 and TRBJ1-6; D is uncertain. There are 13 residues in the CDR3. Per germline, CDR1 MNHNY and CDR2 SVGAGI (reference sequence). Trimming took 9 bases from V and 13 from J, leaving 19 bases between them. Here the CDR3 DNA reads TGTGCCAGTCTCCCCGGGTCGTTTTTTCCCCTCCACTTT. Translation gives CASLPGSFFPLHF.

The rearrangement links TRBV5-6 to TRBJ1-3; D ambiguous. V was pared by 4 bases and J by 0 bases, with 8 bases between. The germline V gene encodes CDR1 SGHDT and CDR2 YYEEEE. CDR3 length: 14 residues. The CDR3 is CASSQFNSGNTIYF. Here the CDR3 DNA reads TGTGCCAGCAGCCAATTTAACTCTGGAAACACCATATATTTT.

The chain combines TRBV6-6 with TRBJ2-1, with 7 bases identical to TRBD2. Per the germline V gene, CDR1 is MNHNY and CDR2 is SVGAGI (reference sequence). The CDR3 totals 14 residues. The junction had 2 bases not matched to a gene; V was cut back by 6 bases and J by 0 bases. CDR3 coding DNA: TGTGCCAGCAGGCTAGCGGACTCCTACAATGAGCAGTTCTTC. Residues: CASRLADSYNEQFF.